Listed below are T cell receptor beta chains from one sample, sequenced in a study of T cells in Graves' hyperthyroidism and ophthalmopathy. TCRdb itself ran the multiplex PCR reads through MiXCR, one entry per CDR3 protein. This table has 340,000 or so distinct CDR3 sequences, about 20% appearing once. Sequenced: blood. The receptors shown here come from a woman in her 50s with Graves' hyperthyroidism. Each CDR3 is given with its conserved first and last residue.

V: TRBV4-2
CDR3: CASSLRAGLAGGEQETQYF

V: TRBV6-5
CDR3: CASSYSRDRGADTQYF

V: TRBV11-2
CDR3: CASSLGLAGRETQYF

V: TRBV5-1
CDR3: CASAITGTAPNEQYF

V: TRBV12-3/TRBV12-4
CDR3: CASTKVQGRFHTGELFF

V: TRBV5-1
CDR3: CASSLGQISYEQYF

V: TRBV30
CDR3: CAWTKPPLREVNTEAFF

V: TRBV3-1
CDR3: CASSQVETEAFF

V: TRBV24-1
CDR3: CATSDGTGGYTF

V: TRBV5-1
CDR3: CASSPGQGEGYTF

V: TRBV7-8
CDR3: CASSLGTRANTEAFF

V: TRBV28
CDR3: CASSQITEAFF

V: TRBV5-1
CDR3: CASSLGMPPYEQYF

V: TRBV5-1
CDR3: CASSLGPGNTEAFF

V: TRBV6-1
CDR3: CASSPFGGQETQYF

V: TRBV5-1
CDR3: CASSLYPNNEQFF

V: TRBV10-3
CDR3: CAISVSNQPQHF